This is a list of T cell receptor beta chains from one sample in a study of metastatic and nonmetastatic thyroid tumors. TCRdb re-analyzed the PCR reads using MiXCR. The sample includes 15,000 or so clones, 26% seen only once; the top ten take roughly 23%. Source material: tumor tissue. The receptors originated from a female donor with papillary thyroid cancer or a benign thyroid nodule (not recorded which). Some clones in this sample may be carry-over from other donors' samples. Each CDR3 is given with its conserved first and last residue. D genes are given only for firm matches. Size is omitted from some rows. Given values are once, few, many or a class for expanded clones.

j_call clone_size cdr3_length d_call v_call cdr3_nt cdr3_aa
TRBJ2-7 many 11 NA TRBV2 TGTGCCAGCAGGGGACTCTACGAGCAGTACTTC CASRGLYEQYF
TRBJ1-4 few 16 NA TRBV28 TGTGCCAGCAGTCTCGGGACCCGCAACTTTAATGAAAAACTGTTTTTC CASSLGTRNFNEKLFF
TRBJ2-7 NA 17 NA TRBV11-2 TGTGCCAGCAGCTTAGATCCTGGCAGATTGGCACCCAACGAGCAGTACTTC CASSLDPGRLAPNEQYF
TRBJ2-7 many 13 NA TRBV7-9 TGTGCCAGCAGCAGACAGGTCCTCGGCGAGCAGTACTTC CASSRQVLGEQYF
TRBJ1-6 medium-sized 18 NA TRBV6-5 TGTGCCAGCAGTTACTGGAGTTTTAACTCGCAGGGAAATTCACCCCTCCACTTT CASSYWSFNSQGNSPLHF
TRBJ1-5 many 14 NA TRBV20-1 TGCAGTGCAGTTGGGGGTTTTGGGAATCAGCCCCAGCATTTT CSAVGGFGNQPQHF
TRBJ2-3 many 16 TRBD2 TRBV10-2 TGCGCCAGCAGTCCCGGACTAGCGGGGGGCACAGATACGCAGTATTTT CASSPGLAGGTDTQYF
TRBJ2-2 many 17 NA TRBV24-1 TGTGCCACCACCTCAGATCCAGGGTACGAAGGCCCCGGGGAGCTGTTTTTT CATTSDPGYEGPGELFF
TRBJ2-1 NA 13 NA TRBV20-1 TGCAGTGCCGATACTAGAGTTCTGTCTGAGCAGTTCTTC CSADTRVLSEQFF
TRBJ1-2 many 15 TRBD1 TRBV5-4 TGTGCCAGCAGCCCTCGCCAACAGGGGCCATATGGCTACACCTTC CASSPRQQGPYGYTF
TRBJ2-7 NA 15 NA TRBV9 TGTGCCAGCAGCGTAGGGGGAGGGGGCCAATACGAGCAGTACTTC CASSVGGGGQYEQYF
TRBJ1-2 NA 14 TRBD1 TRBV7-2 TGTGCCAGCAGTCCCGGGACAGGGGAGGCTGGCTACACCTTC CASSPGTGEAGYTF
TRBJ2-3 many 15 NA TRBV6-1 TGTGCCAGCAGTGAAGCGGTTATACTCACAGATACGCAGTATTTT CASSEAVILTDTQYF
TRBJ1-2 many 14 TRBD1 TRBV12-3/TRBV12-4 TGTGCCAGCAGTTTCCGGGACAGGGCGTCGGGCTACACCTTC CASSFRDRASGYTF
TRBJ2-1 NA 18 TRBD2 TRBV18 TGTGCCAGCTCACCACTAATCGGAACGGGAGGGACCTACAATGAGCAGTTCTTC CASSPLIGTGGTYNEQFF
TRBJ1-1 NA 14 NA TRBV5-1 TGCGCCAGCAGCTTGAACCCTGGGAACACTGAAGCTTTCTTT CASSLNPGNTEAFF